This T cell receptor (beta chain) came from a study of T cells in Graves' hyperthyroidism and ophthalmopathy. Overall study findings and caveats: The majority of expanded thyroid clonotypes above 0.001 also appeared in blood.

RNA transcripts provided the source from which TCR beta CDR3 regions were amplified. During a first-round RT-PCR of the TCR CDR3, the HTBI primer set was used. TCRdb reprocessed the multiplex PCR reads with MiXCR, giving one entry per CDR3 protein. The sample consists of some 510,000 distinct CDR3 sequences, around 20% of them appearing once. Comment on this clonotype: Its antigen remains unknown.

CDR3 length: 15 amino acids. Looked up from germline, CDR1 is PRHDT and CDR2 is FYEKMQ (reference sequence). The V gene end was trimmed by 0 bases and the J gene end by 5 bases; junction bases not matched to a gene: 7. The chain joins TRBV13 to TRBJ2-7, with 7 bases matching TRBD1. The receptor's source is a young man with Graves' hyperthyroidism. Sequenced input: blood. The CDR3 DNA sequence: TGTGCCAGCAGCTTAGGCGACAGGGATTGGGACGAGCAGTACTTC. Its translation: CASSLGDRDWDEQYF.